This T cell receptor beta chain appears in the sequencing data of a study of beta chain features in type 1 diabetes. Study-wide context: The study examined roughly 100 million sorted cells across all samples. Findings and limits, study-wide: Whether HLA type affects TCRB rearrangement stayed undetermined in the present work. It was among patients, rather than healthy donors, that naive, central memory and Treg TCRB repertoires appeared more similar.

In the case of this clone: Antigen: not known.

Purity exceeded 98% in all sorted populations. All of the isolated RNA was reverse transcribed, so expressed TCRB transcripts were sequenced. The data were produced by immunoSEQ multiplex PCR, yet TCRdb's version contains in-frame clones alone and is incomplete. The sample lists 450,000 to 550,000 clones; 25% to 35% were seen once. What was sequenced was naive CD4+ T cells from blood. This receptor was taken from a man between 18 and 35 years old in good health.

Written as DNA, the CDR3 is TGTGCCAGCAGTCATACAGGGGAACGAGTATGGCAGTACTTC. Its protein is CASSHTGERVWQYF. V is TRBV2 and J is TRBJ2-5; 7 nucleotides line up with TRBD1. With 5 bases clipped from V and 11 bases from J, the junction kept 14 bases outside the gene matches. CDR3 size: 14 residues. The germline gives CDR1 SNHLY, CDR2 FYNNEI.